The present entry profiles one T cell receptor (beta chain) with its context. The antigen is not known. CDR1 is SGHRS and CDR2 is YFSETQ in the germline V gene. The V gene lost 2 bases and the J gene lost 5 bases, with 19 bases spanning the gap. This CDR3 spans 17 amino acids. The data derive from a study of shared clonotypes between healthy human individuals. Findings of the study overall: Collection of samples was limited to blood; tissue repertoires likely differ. A generally larger estimated richness was seen in naive subsets than in memory subsets.

Deep-level running was used for the assay. Assay used: immunoSEQ multiplex PCR; TCRdb lists only in-frame clones, some missing. The sample has some 2.3 million clones, approximately 95% seen once; the top ten hold 0.39%. This chain joins TRBV5-1 and TRBJ2-2, with D possibly being TRBD2 (5 bases). The TCR sequence derives from a young man in good health. Some clones in this sample may be carry-over from other donors' samples. The sequenced sample was naive CD4+ T cells from PBMCs. The subset is: CD45RA+ positively selected. The CDR3 DNA sequence: TGCGCCAGCAGCTTCCAGAGGTCCTCTAGCACTACCGGGGAGCTGTTTTTT. Translation gives CASSFQRSSSTTGELFF.